This entry lists 21 T cell receptor beta chains sequenced from one sample in a study of T cell repertoires in cytomegalovirus infection. TCRdb re-derived calls from the reads in MiXCR, one entry per CDR3 protein. The table lists 150,000 to 200,000 distinct CDR3 sequences, 9.5% of them singletons. The sequencing sample was made of PBMCs. The receptors derive from a human donor in good health (CMV status not recorded). Some clones in this sample may be carry-over from other donors' samples.

Ten or more counts support this clonotype. This sequence joins TRBV7-2 and TRBJ2-1, with D perhaps TRBD2 (7 bases). Germline V CDR1 and CDR2: SGHTA, FQGNSA. The CDR3 extends over 14 amino acids. V was shortened by 0 bases and J by 11 bases, with 14 bases between the two germline ends. The CDR3 region has the DNA TGTGCCAGCAGCTTAGCGGGAGGGGGAATTAAGCAGTTCTTC. It encodes CASSLAGGGIKQFF.

This clonotype occurred many times. This rearrangement joins TRBV20-1 to TRBJ1-1; 7 bases map to TRBD1. Per the germline V gene, CDR1 is DFQATT and CDR2 is SNEGSKA (reference sequence). CDR3 size: 17 residues. Trimming took 6 bases from V and 1 from J; bases not matched to a gene: 17. The CDR3 nucleotides are TGCAGTGCCAAACCTTCAAGGGACAGCGGGGCGAACACTGAAGCTTTCTTT. Its translation is CSAKPSRDSGANTEAFF.

This clonotype was seen repeatedly, ten times or more. The chain links TRBV10-2 to TRBJ1-2; D uncertain. The germline V and J ends were trimmed by 3 bases and 0 bases, with 5 bases remaining between them. Per germline, CDR1 WSHSY and CDR2 SAAADI. There are 13 residues in the CDR3. CDR3 amino acids: CASSDGSNYGYTF. For the CDR3, the DNA is TGCGCCAGCAGTGATGGCTCTAACTATGGCTACACCTTC.

This clonotype was recorded many times. The CDR3 sequence is CASRYGTAVSTEAFF. CDR3 bases: TGTGCCAGCAGATACGGGACAGCGGTGAGCACTGAAGCTTTCTTT. This rearrangement joins TRBV7-2 to TRBJ1-1; TRBD1 matches 7 bases. The CDR3 loop spans 15 amino acids. Germline V lookup: CDR1 SGHTA, CDR2 FQGNSA. V lost 6 bases to trimming and J lost 4 bases; unmatched junction nucleotides: 11.

This clonotype occurred a few times. The chain combines TRBV20-1 with TRBJ1-6; TRBD1 matches at 10 bases. This CDR3 has 14 amino acids. The ends lost 5 bases at V and 9 bases at J; junction bases unmatched: 7. Germline values: CDR1 DFQATT, CDR2 SNEGSKA (reference sequence). As DNA, the CDR3 is TGCAGTGCTCGCCGGGACAGGGGTTCTTCACCCCTCCACTTT. Protein sequence: CSARRDRGSSPLHF.

In this sample, this clonotype turned up many times. This chain uses TRBV12-3 or TRBV12-4 with TRBJ2-5; TRBD1 aligns across 7 bases. The CDR3 has 15 amino acids. After removal of 2 bases from V and 2 bases from J, the junction contained 5 bases not matched to a gene. This chain's CDR3 is CASSLYRGWQETQYF. The CDR3 coding sequence is TGTGCCAGCAGTTTATACAGGGGCTGGCAAGAGACCCAGTACTTC.

In this sample, this clonotype turned up a few times. V gene TRBV2 combines with J gene TRBJ2-7, with D unresolved. Trimming left V 10 bases short and J 1 base short, with 11 bases between. Germline V lookup: CDR1 SNHLY, CDR2 FYNNEI. This CDR3 spans 12 amino acids. The CDR3 region has the DNA TGTGCCATACAAATGAAATCCTACGAGCAGTACTTC. Amino acids: CAIQMKSYEQYF.

This clonotype appeared many times. The chain links TRBV20-1 to TRBJ2-2; 7 nucleotides line up with TRBD2. Losses at the gene ends were 5 bases for V and 3 bases for J; bases not matched to a gene: 12. Per germline, CDR1 DFQATT and CDR2 SNEGSKA (reference sequence). The CDR3 has 16 amino acids. The CDR3 region is CSAPTDSGVYTGELFF. For the CDR3, the DNA is TGCAGTGCTCCAACCGACAGCGGGGTTTACACCGGGGAGCTGTTTTTT.

The chain recombines TRBV7-8 with TRBJ2-5, with no clear D. CDR1 is SGHVS and CDR2 is FQNEAQ in the germline V gene. This CDR3 comprises 15 residues. Between the trimmed V and J ends, which lost 3 bases and 2 bases, there was a span of 13 bases. The CDR3 sequence is CASSFRSQQQETQYF. CDR3 nucleotide sequence: TGTGCCAGCAGCTTCAGGTCCCAGCAACAAGAGACCCAGTACTTC.

This clonotype came up many times. This chain connects TRBV7-2 to TRBJ2-3; 10 nucleotides align to TRBD2. With 1 base clipped from V and 1 base from J, the junction kept 8 bases outside the gene matches. Germline V lookup: CDR1 SGHTA, CDR2 FQGNSA. The CDR3 runs to 18 residues. The DNA of the CDR3 is TGTGCCAGCAGCTTAGGATTCGGGCTAGCGGGAGGCACAGATACGCAGTATTTT. Protein sequence: CASSLGFGLAGGTDTQYF.

This clonotype appeared many times. The chain's CDR3 is CASSLSSSGTQYF. CDR3 bases: TGTGCCAGCAGTTTGTCTTCCAGTGGTACGCAGTATTTT. The chain couples TRBV28 to TRBJ2-3; the D is unclear. The CDR3 runs to 13 residues. The V and J ends lost 3 bases and 8 bases respectively, with 12 bases between them. Germline V CDR1 and CDR2: MDHEN, SYDVKM.

The chain is built from TRBV12-3 or TRBV12-4 and TRBJ1-4; TRBD1 might be the D (5 bases). The CDR3 length is 15 residues. V lost 6 bases, J lost 4 bases, and 15 bases lay in between. CDR3 coding DNA: TGTGCCAGCAGATCCGGGACGGTCAATAATGAAAAACTGTTTTTT. This translates into CASRSGTVNNEKLFF.

This clonotype was seen many times. V usage is TRBV14 and J usage is TRBJ1-3; no definite D call. From germline, CDR1 is SGHDN and CDR2 FVKESK. Trimming took 4 bases from V and 0 from J, leaving 7 bases between them. The CDR3 consists of 14 residues. CDR3 DNA: TGTGCCAGCAGCCGAGATTACTCTGGAAACACCATATATTTT. Translation gives CASSRDYSGNTIYF.

This clonotype was seen ten or more times. The chain has TRBV7-2 and TRBJ1-1; D may be TRBD1 (6 bases). V was shortened by 1 base and J by 1 base, with 13 bases between the two germline ends. Germline values: CDR1 SGHTA, CDR2 FQGNSA. This CDR3 is built from 16 residues. CDR3 in DNA: TGTGCCAGCAGCTTAGTGGGGACAACCCAGAACACTGAAGCTTTCTTT. Encoded protein: CASSLVGTTQNTEAFF.

CDR3 residues: CASSSRQGGRRRDQPQHF. The CDR3 DNA reads as TGTGCCAGTAGTTCCCGACAGGGCGGTAGACGTAGGGATCAGCCCCAGCATTTT. The J gene is TRBJ1-5, the V gene TRBV19; 7 nucleotides line up with TRBD1. The V gene's germline CDR1 is LNHDA and CDR2 SQIVND (reference sequence). Trimming took 5 bases from V and 5 from J; bases not matched to a gene: 18. This CDR3 comprises 18 residues.

This clonotype was seen only a few times. The V call is TRBV28, the J call TRBJ1-2; D not resolved. The CDR3 sequence is 13 residues long. V lost 4 bases, J lost 1 base, and 7 bases lay in between. CDR1 is MDHEN and CDR2 is SYDVKM in the germline V gene. CDR3 loop: CASSSGDNYGYTF. The CDR3 DNA sequence: TGTGCCAGCAGTTCCGGTGATAACTATGGCTACACCTTC.

This clonotype was observed many times. V is TRBV7-2 and J is TRBJ1-2; D unresolved. The germline CDR1 and CDR2 sequences are SGHTA and FQGNSA. V was shortened by 6 bases and J by 2 bases, with 7 bases between the two germline ends. This CDR3 has 12 residues. CDR3 nucleotides: TGTGCCAGCAGTCCGGCGAACTATGGCTACACCTTC. This translates into CASSPANYGYTF.

This chain connects TRBV7-2 to TRBJ1-2; no clear D. Trimming took off 0 bases at V and 3 bases at J, with 8 bases between the two ends. In germline, CDR1 is SGHTA, CDR2 FQGNSA. The CDR3 consists of 14 residues. The DNA for the CDR3 is TGTGCCAGCAGCTTAGCGATCCGGGACTATGGCTACACCTTC. As protein: CASSLAIRDYGYTF.

Points on this clonotype: A much larger clonotype is one base distant, so this may be a read error. The V and J genes are TRBV28 and TRBJ2-1; D not resolved. The CDR3 sequence is 14 residues long. Germline-derived CDR1 and CDR2 are MDHEN and SYDVKM. The CDR3 DNA follows: TGTGCCACCTCAGGCGGTTTTGGTTTGGATGAGCAGTCCTTC. It translates to CATSGGFGLDEQSF.

This clonotype was recorded a few times. The chain couples TRBV12-3 or TRBV12-4 to TRBJ1-4; 7 nucleotides align to TRBD1. This CDR3 comprises 16 residues. Trimming at V came to 6 bases and at J to 7 bases, leaving 14 bases not matched to a gene. CDR3 nucleotides: TGTGCCAGCAGCCACTCAGGGACAGACGGTGGTGAAAAACTGTTTTTT. Translated, it gives CASSHSGTDGGEKLFF.

This clonotype was recorded many times. The chain carries TRBV7-2 and TRBJ2-4, with D possibly matching TRBD2 (7 bases). V was pared by 5 bases and J by 8 bases, with 16 bases between. The length of the CDR3 is 14 residues. From germline, CDR1 is SGHTA and CDR2 FQGNSA. The CDR3 sequence: CASSLGGGGDIQYF. The CDR3 DNA sequence: TGTGCCAGCAGCCTAGGGGGAGGGGGTGACATTCAGTACTTC.